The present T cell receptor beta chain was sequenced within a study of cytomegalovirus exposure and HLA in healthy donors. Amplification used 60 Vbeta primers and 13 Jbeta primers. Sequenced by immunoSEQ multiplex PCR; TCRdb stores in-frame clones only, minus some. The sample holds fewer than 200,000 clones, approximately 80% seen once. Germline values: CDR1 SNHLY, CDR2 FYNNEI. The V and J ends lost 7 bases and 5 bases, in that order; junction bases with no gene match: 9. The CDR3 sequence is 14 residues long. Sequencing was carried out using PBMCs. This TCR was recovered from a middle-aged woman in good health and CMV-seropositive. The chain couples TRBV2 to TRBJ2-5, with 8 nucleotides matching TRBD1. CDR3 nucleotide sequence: TGTGCCAGCACGAGGACAGGGCTGGTGGAGACCCAGTACTTC. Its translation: CASTRTGLVETQYF.